The 9 T cell receptor beta chains reported below all come from one sample, sequenced in a study of beta chain features in type 1 diabetes. The sequenced template was cDNA made from the entire isolated RNA. The table came from immunoSEQ multiplex PCR; TCRdb's copy has only in-frame clones and leaves some out. The sample shows hundreds of thousands of clones, roughly an eighth of them seen only once. The sequenced material came from naive CD4+ T cells from blood. These receptors originate from a man younger than 35 in good health.

The rearrangement joins TRBV4-2 to TRBJ2-2; 8 positions match TRBD1. There are 17 residues in the CDR3. The germline V gene encodes CDR1 LGHNA and CDR2 YNFKEQ. The V and J ends lost 3 bases and 1 base, in that order; junction bases with no gene match: 7. CDR3 in amino acids: CASSQRPQGGNTGELFF. CDR3 sequence (DNA): TGTGCCAGCAGCCAGAGACCACAGGGGGGGAACACCGGGGAGCTGTTTTTT.

This clone has just a few counts. V gene TRBV23-1 combines with J gene TRBJ2-7; 9 bases are a match to TRBD1. TRBV23-1 carries the ORF label, with uncertain function. This CDR3 has 15 amino acids. The ends lost 4 bases at V and 3 bases at J; junction bases unmatched: 7. CDR3 protein: CASSRLQGASYEQYF. The CDR3 DNA is TGCGCCAGCAGTCGCCTACAGGGGGCGAGCTACGAGCAGTACTTC.

The chain combines TRBV30 with TRBJ1-6; no reliable D call. This CDR3 has 15 amino acids. The ends were cut back, 0 bases at V and 4 bases at J, with 10 bases in the middle. The V gene's germline CDR1 is GTSNPN and CDR2 SVGIG (reference sequence). The CDR3 DNA reads TGTGCCTGGAGTGTATCCCGGAGATATAATTCACCCCTCCACTTT. Amino acids: CAWSVSRRYNSPLHF. Filled out from reference TRBV30 and TRBJ1-6, the complete variable domain reads SQTIHQWPATLVQPVGSPLSLECTVEGTSNPNLYWYRQAAGRGLQLLFYSVGIGQISSEVPQNLSASRPQDRQFILSSKKLLLSDSGFYLCAWSVSRRYNSPLHFGNGTRLTVT.

This clone was observed a few times. Here the CDR3 DNA reads TGTGCCAGCAGCTTAGGGGGGGGATTCTACGAGCAGTACTTC. It yields the protein CASSLGGGFYEQYF. This chain joins TRBV7-9 and TRBJ2-7; 7 bases align to TRBD2. The CDR3 consists of 14 residues. Trimming cost V 1 base and J 3 bases; bases outside gene matches: 3. Germline CDR1 SEHNR, CDR2 FQNEAQ (reference sequence).

V usage is TRBV5-1 and J usage is TRBJ2-2; no reliable D call. In germline, CDR1 is SGHRS, CDR2 YFSETQ. CDR3 length equals 14 residues. V lost 2 bases to trimming and J lost 5 bases, with 10 bases between them. The CDR3 region is CASSFKSGTGELFF. The CDR3 DNA sequence: TGCGCCAGCAGCTTCAAGTCAGGAACCGGGGAGCTGTTTTTT.

This chain uses TRBV10-3 with TRBJ1-1; the match to TRBD1 covers 7 bases. This CDR3 region has 15 residues. Trimming cost V 6 bases and J 4 bases; bases outside gene matches: 11. Germline loops: CDR1 ENHRY, CDR2 SYGVKD. The CDR3 DNA reads TGTGCCATCAGAGGGGGCACAGTTGGAGGCACTGAAGCTTTCTTT. This gives the protein CAIRGGTVGGTEAFF.

The sample holds a few counts of this clone. The chain's CDR3 is CASSRGQGLNEQFF. CDR3 nucleotides: TGTGCCAGTAGCCGGGGACAGGGCCTCAATGAGCAGTTCTTC. The rearrangement joins TRBV19 to TRBJ2-1, with 9 positions matching TRBD1. Germline CDR1 and CDR2: LNHDA and SQIVND (reference sequence). CDR3 length equals 14 residues. V was clipped by 6 bases and J by 6 bases; unmatched bases: 6.

This rearrangement joins TRBV19 to TRBJ2-3, with 9 bases identical to TRBD2. This CDR3 comprises 14 residues. Germline loops: CDR1 LNHDA, CDR2 SQIVND (reference sequence). The J segment lost 3 bases and the V segment lost 10 bases, leaving 8 bases of the junction unmatched. CDR3 loop: CATRPGLATDTQYF. The CDR3, as DNA: TGTGCCACCAGGCCGGGACTAGCAACAGATACGCAGTATTTT.

V gene TRBV7-2 combines with J gene TRBJ1-1; TRBD1 matches 7 bases. V trimming: 5 bases; J trimming: 0 bases; junction bases outside the gene matches: 6. The germline V gene encodes CDR1 SGHTA and CDR2 FQGNSA. This CDR3 has 15 residues. The CDR3 sequence is CASSPHRGMNTEAFF. The CDR3 DNA is TGTGCCAGCAGCCCCCACAGGGGAATGAACACTGAAGCTTTCTTT. Supplemented by reference TRBV7-2 and TRBJ1-1, the full variable domain reads GAGVSQSPSNKVTEKGKDVELRCDPISGHTALYWYRQSLGQGLEFLIYFQGNSAPDKSGLPSDRFSAERTGGSVSTLTIQRTQQEDSAVYLCASSPHRGMNTEAFFGQGTRLTVV.